One sample yielded the 31 T cell receptor beta chains listed below, sequenced in a study of cytomegalovirus exposure and HLA in healthy donors. The PCR had 60 Vbeta and 13 Jbeta primers. Assay: immunoSEQ multiplex PCR; the TCRdb copy retains only in-frame clones and omits some. The table includes more than 110,000 clones, around 77% detected once. The sequencing input was PBMCs. These receptors all stem from a man younger than 30 in good health and CMV-seronegative.

The chain recombines TRBV14 with TRBJ2-7; D remains unclear. V was pared by 1 base and J by 3 bases, with 4 bases between. This CDR3 has 12 amino acids. Germline V lookup: CDR1 SGHDN, CDR2 FVKESK. The CDR3 sequence is CASSQARYEQYF. In DNA form, the CDR3 reads TGTGCCAGCAGCCAAGCCCGCTACGAGCAGTACTTC.

The rearrangement links TRBV7-2 to TRBJ1-1, with D perhaps matching TRBD1 (5 bases). Germline CDR1 SGHTA, CDR2 FQGNSA. The CDR3 spans 15 residues. With 0 bases removed from V and 0 bases from J, the gap between germline ends came to 8 bases. The CDR3 loop is CASSLARGMNTEAFF. In DNA, the CDR3 is TGTGCCAGCAGCTTAGCAAGGGGTATGAACACTGAAGCTTTCTTT.

V usage is TRBV10-2 and J usage is TRBJ2-7, with 7 bases aligning to TRBD1. The CDR3 consists of 15 residues. Germline values: CDR1 WSHSY, CDR2 SAAADI. With V trimmed by 1 base and J by 3 bases, 6 bases remained unmatched. CDR3 nucleotide sequence: TGCGCCAGCAGTGAGTTCAACAGGGGAATCTACGAGCAGTACTTC. Its protein is CASSEFNRGIYEQYF.

This clone has only a few counts. The rearrangement links TRBV6-5 to TRBJ1-5, with D hard to call. Trimming removed 0 bases at V and 0 bases at J, with 6 bases between. The CDR3 loop spans 15 amino acids. CDR1 and CDR2 (germline): MNHEY, SVGAGI. CDR3 coding DNA: TGTGCCAGCAGTTACTCCGAGGGTAGCAATCAGCCCCAGCATTTT. Translation: CASSYSEGSNQPQHF.

The chain links TRBV9 to TRBJ1-5; D is unresolved. Trimming removed 7 bases from V and 11 bases from J, with 25 bases in between. This CDR3 has 15 amino acids. CDR1 and CDR2 from the germline V gene are SGDLS and YYNGEE. The CDR3 nucleotides are TGTGCCAGCGCCGCTGGCCCCCAGGCCGGATCCGCCCAGCATTTT. Translation: CASAAGPQAGSAQHF.

The chain links TRBV7-2 to TRBJ1-3; D remains unclear. Germline V gene data show CDR1 as SGHTA and CDR2 as FQGNSA. There are 13 residues in the CDR3. Trimming pared 5 bases from V and 5 bases from J, leaving 10 bases between. Written as DNA, the CDR3 is TGTGCCAGCAGCGCCGACACCAGAAACACCATATATTTT. Translated, it gives CASSADTRNTIYF. The whole variable domain, filled in from reference TRBV7-2 and TRBJ1-3, reads GAGVSQSPSNKVTEKGKDVELRCDPISGHTALYWYRQSLGQGLEFLIYFQGNSAPDKSGLPSDRFSAERTGGSVSTLTIQRTQQEDSAVYLCASSADTRNTIYFGEGSWLTVV.

This sequence joins TRBV9 and TRBJ1-3; no definite D call. The CDR3 contains 13 residues. V gave up 4 bases and J gave up 8 bases, with 13 bases separating them. Germline CDR1 reads SGDLS; CDR2 reads YYNGEE. In DNA form, the CDR3 reads TGTGCCAGCAGCTCGGGGTTGCGGGACACCATATATTTT. It is translated as CASSSGLRDTIYF.

This clone came up a few times. The gene calls are TRBV5-1 and TRBJ1-1; D may be TRBD1 (6 bases). V was pared by 4 bases and J by 3 bases, with 13 bases between. Germline V gives CDR1 SGHRS, CDR2 YFSETQ. The CDR3 loop spans 14 amino acids. This chain's CDR3 is CASSTQGGDTEAFF. DNA for the CDR3: TGCGCCAGCAGCACCCAAGGGGGAGACACTGAAGCTTTCTTT.

This chain connects TRBV27 to TRBJ2-7, with 9 bases identical to TRBD2. V shed 7 bases and J 0 bases; nucleotides not matched to a gene: 16. CDR1 and CDR2 (germline): MNHEY, SMNVEV (reference sequence). The CDR3 spans 18 residues. CDR3 DNA: TGTGCCAGCAAGTCTGGCGAGCGGGGGGTCCCGGCCTCCTACGAGCAGTACTTC. It is translated as CASKSGERGVPASYEQYF.

The V and J genes are TRBV6-6 and TRBJ1-1; 7 nucleotides match TRBD1. The V and J ends lost 2 bases and 7 bases, in that order; junction bases with no gene match: 10. This CDR3 spans 15 amino acids. In germline, CDR1 is MNHNY, CDR2 SVGAGI (reference sequence). CDR3 DNA sequence: TGTGCCAGCAGTTACCCAGGGGGAATTGACGGTGAAGCTTTCTTT. Protein: CASSYPGGIDGEAFF.

This chain uses TRBV13 with TRBJ2-1; 13 positions match TRBD2. Germline CDR1 PRHDT, CDR2 FYEKMQ (reference sequence). J lost 5 bases, V lost 5 bases, and 3 bases had no gene match. CDR3 length: 15 amino acids. CDR3 DNA sequence: TGTGCCAGCAGCGGGACTAGCGGGGAAGACAATGAGCAGTTCTTC. Its translation: CASSGTSGEDNEQFF.

The rearrangement links TRBV7-9 to TRBJ2-3, with 11 bases aligning to TRBD2. The V segment lost 5 bases and the J segment 3 bases; nucleotides outside the gene matches: 4. Looked up from germline, CDR1 is SEHNR and CDR2 is FQNEAQ (reference sequence). The CDR3 is 15 residues long. The DNA for the CDR3 is TGTGCCAGCAGCGATGCTAGCGGGGGGACAGATACGCAGTATTTT. Encoded protein: CASSDASGGTDTQYF.

This clone was seen only once. The chain couples TRBV5-4 to TRBJ1-2; 9 nucleotides agree with TRBD1. The V segment lost 4 bases and the J segment 4 bases; nucleotides outside the gene matches: 8. The germline V gene encodes CDR1 SGHNT and CDR2 YYREEE (reference sequence). The length of the CDR3 is 15 residues. This chain's CDR3 is CASSPEQGAFYGYTF. CDR3 DNA: TGTGCCAGCAGCCCGGAACAGGGGGCGTTCTATGGCTACACCTTC.

The chain joins TRBV2 to TRBJ1-1, with D tentatively TRBD1 (5 bases). CDR3 length: 13 amino acids. Germline values: CDR1 SNHLY, CDR2 FYNNEI. Trimming removed 8 bases at V and 4 bases at J, with 14 bases between. As DNA, the CDR3 is TGTGCCAGCTCCTGGACGCAGGGCACTGAAGCTTTCTTT. Translating gives CASSWTQGTEAFF.

This clone was seen more than once but under ten times. The V and J genes are TRBV5-4 and TRBJ2-1, with a tentative D call TRBD1 (6 bases). This CDR3 has 16 amino acids. The germline V gene encodes CDR1 SGHNT and CDR2 YYREEE (reference sequence). Trimming took off 0 bases at V and 2 bases at J, with 12 bases between the two ends. CDR3 nucleotide sequence: TGTGCCAGCAGCTTGGGCCAGGGGTCCACCTACAATGAGCAGTTCTTC. Amino acids: CASSLGQGSTYNEQFF.

The chain joins TRBV19 to TRBJ2-1, with 9 bases matching TRBD2. The CDR3 runs to 18 residues. From germline, CDR1 is LNHDA and CDR2 SQIVND (reference sequence). J gave up 2 bases and V 6 bases, and 14 bases lay outside the gene matches. The CDR3 protein is CASSRPGLAGNAYNEQFF. CDR3 DNA sequence: TGTGCCAGTAGCCGGCCGGGCCTAGCGGGGAATGCCTACAATGAGCAGTTCTTC.

This chain links TRBV6-5 with TRBJ1-3; tentatively, D is TRBD1 (5 bases). The CDR3 runs to 15 residues. Germline V gene data show CDR1 as MNHEY and CDR2 as SVGAGI. The V gene lost 6 bases and the J gene lost 2 bases, with 14 bases spanning the gap. The CDR3, as DNA: TGTGCCAGCAGCGTGGTCGGGGGGACTGGAAACACCATATATTTT. Translated: CASSVVGGTGNTIYF.

The gene calls are TRBV5-4 and TRBJ1-4; no definite D call. Germline-derived CDR1 and CDR2 are SGHNT and YYREEE (reference sequence). This CDR3 comprises 14 residues. Trimming stripped 4 bases from V and 5 bases from J, with 12 bases between. In nucleotides, the CDR3 is TGTGCCAGCAGCCGCACGGGGAACAATGAAAAACTGTTTTTT. Amino acids: CASSRTGNNEKLFF.

This CDR3 is CASSPEGSNEQFF. The CDR3 DNA follows: TGTGCCAGCTCACCAGAGGGTTCAAATGAGCAGTTCTTC. The chain carries TRBV18 and TRBJ2-1; a weak D match, TRBD2 (5 bases). The CDR3 loop spans 13 amino acids. CDR1 is KGHSH and CDR2 is LQKENI in the germline V gene. V shed 2 bases and J shed 7 bases, with 9 bases lying between them.

The chain carries TRBV29-1 and TRBJ2-7; 7 bases map to TRBD1. With 5 bases clipped from V and 5 bases from J, the junction kept 12 bases outside the gene matches. Germline V gene data show CDR1 as SQVTM and CDR2 as ANQGSEA. The CDR3 loop spans 14 amino acids. CDR3 residues: CSVLDRRGTHEQYF. CDR3 coding DNA: TGCAGCGTTTTGGACAGGAGAGGTACCCACGAGCAGTACTTC.

The V gene is TRBV18, the J gene TRBJ2-2; TRBD2 agrees at 8 bases. The CDR3 consists of 16 residues. J was trimmed by 2 bases and V by 2 bases; bases with no gene match: 4. Germline loops: CDR1 KGHSH, CDR2 LQKENI. The CDR3 sequence: CASSPLAGPNTGELFF. The CDR3 DNA is TGTGCCAGCTCACCATTAGCGGGGCCAAACACCGGGGAGCTGTTTTTT.

The chain carries TRBV9 and TRBJ2-1; 9 nucleotides match TRBD2. After removal of 6 bases from V and 8 bases from J, the junction contained 6 bases not matched to a gene. Germline values: CDR1 SGDLS, CDR2 YYNGEE. The CDR3 spans 13 residues. CDR3 in amino acids: CASKGTSRDEQFF. Written as DNA, the CDR3 is TGTGCCAGCAAAGGGACTAGCAGAGATGAGCAGTTCTTC.

The chain is built from TRBV10-3 and TRBJ2-2; 11 bases agree with TRBD1. V was pared by 11 bases and J by 3 bases, with 14 bases of the junction left unmatched. Germline CDR1 reads ENHRY; CDR2 reads SYGVKD. CDR3 length: 17 residues. The CDR3 DNA sequence: TGTGCCTCCCGCGGACAGGGGGCGCGTTTTGACACCGGGGAGCTGTTTTTT. Its protein is CASRGQGARFDTGELFF.

The V and J genes are TRBV6-1 and TRBJ1-2; 7 nucleotides match TRBD1. J was trimmed by 3 bases and V by 6 bases; bases with no gene match: 4. CDR3 length: 13 residues. Germline V gene sequence: CDR1 MNHNS, CDR2 SASEGT. CDR3 amino acids: CASSSGGDYGYTF. In nucleotides, the CDR3 is TGTGCCAGCAGCTCAGGGGGTGACTATGGCTACACCTTC.

The table lists this clone with a count of one. The chain is built from TRBV18 and TRBJ1-1; no clear D. The V gene lost 0 bases and the J gene lost 4 bases, with 12 bases spanning the gap. This CDR3 is built from 15 residues. Germline assignment: CDR1 KGHSH and CDR2 LQKENI. CDR3 in amino acids: CASSPPRGTGTEAFF. The CDR3 nucleotides read TGTGCCAGCTCACCACCCCGGGGAACGGGCACTGAAGCTTTCTTT.

The V and J genes are TRBV5-1 and TRBJ1-3, with a weak D call TRBD1 (5 bases). CDR1 and CDR2 (germline): SGHRS, YFSETQ. CDR3 size: 14 residues. Trimming took 4 bases from V and 1 from J, leaving 9 bases between them. DNA of the CDR3: TGCGCCAGCAGCACACAGGCATCTGGAAACACCATATATTTT. It is translated as CASSTQASGNTIYF.

This chain links TRBV2 with TRBJ2-7; 8 positions agree with TRBD1. The J segment lost 3 bases and the V segment lost 7 bases, leaving 5 bases of the junction unmatched. From germline, CDR1 is SNHLY and CDR2 FYNNEI. This CDR3 is 13 amino acids long. The CDR3 bases are TGTGCCAGCACGAGGGGACAGGTCTACGAGCAGTACTTC. Protein: CASTRGQVYEQYF.

The chain uses TRBV9 and TRBJ1-3; weak D call: TRBD1 (5 bases). CDR1 is SGDLS and CDR2 is YYNGEE in the germline V gene. V was pared by 0 bases and J by 7 bases, with 17 bases between. The CDR3 is 16 amino acids. The CDR3 is CASSVGFLKEGNTIYF. The CDR3 coding sequence is TGTGCCAGCAGCGTAGGATTTTTGAAGGAGGGGAACACCATATATTTT.

The chain combines TRBV6-6 with TRBJ2-3; D unclear. The CDR3 has 13 amino acids. Germline values: CDR1 MNHNY, CDR2 SVGAGI (reference sequence). The germline V and J ends were trimmed by 3 bases and 0 bases, with 4 bases remaining between them. The CDR3 protein is CASSYLSTDTQYF. CDR3 DNA sequence: TGTGCCAGCAGTTATTTAAGCACAGATACGCAGTATTTT.

There are a few counts of this clone. The rearrangement uses TRBV5-4 and TRBJ2-1; TRBD2 agrees at 8 bases. Trimming took 3 bases from V and 3 from J; bases not matched to a gene: 2. Germline CDR1 is SGHNT and CDR2 is YYREEE (reference sequence). The CDR3 length is 14 residues. The CDR3 loop reads CASSSGGDYNEQFF. CDR3 DNA sequence: TGTGCCAGCAGCTCGGGGGGGGACTACAATGAGCAGTTCTTC.

This chain links TRBV11-1 with TRBJ2-3; D unclear. CDR1 is SGHAT, CDR2 FQDESV, per germline (reference sequence). The germline V and J ends were trimmed by 3 bases and 2 bases, with 9 bases remaining between them. The CDR3 contains 14 residues. As DNA, the CDR3 is TGTGCCAGCAGCTTTAGTAGTAACACAGATACGCAGTATTTT. It specifies CASSFSSNTDTQYF.